The clone carrying this T cell receptor (beta chain) was detected once. The sample is drawn from a study of blood T cell repertoires in COVID-19. Turning to the study itself: COVID-19 samples, acute and convalescent, were from the United States, Italy and Spain.

Patients at the Seattle site were enrolled during active infection and followed longitudinally. Original data processing: From reference gene primer amplification, estimates of nucleated cell counts were derived. Measured with immunoSEQ multiplex PCR; TCRdb has only the in-frame clones, and not every one. V and J calls and clone size are those listed in that table; D and trimming were worked out from the DNA. Found here are about 140,000 clones, 88% of them singletons; the top ten hold 2.5% to 3%. V shed 0 bases and J shed 10 bases, with 8 bases lying between them. The CDR3 sequence is 13 residues long. Germline V gene lookup returns CDR1 SGHRS and CDR2 YFSETQ.

Sequences were obtained from peripheral blood. The sequence came from a human donor with COVID-19, enrolled during active disease. The donor label of this sample is uncertain. This chain links TRBV5-1 with TRBJ1-6; the D is unclear. CDR3 nucleotides: TGCGCCAGCAGCTTGGCCGAGGTCTCACCCCTCCACTTT. Translation: CASSLAEVSPLHF.